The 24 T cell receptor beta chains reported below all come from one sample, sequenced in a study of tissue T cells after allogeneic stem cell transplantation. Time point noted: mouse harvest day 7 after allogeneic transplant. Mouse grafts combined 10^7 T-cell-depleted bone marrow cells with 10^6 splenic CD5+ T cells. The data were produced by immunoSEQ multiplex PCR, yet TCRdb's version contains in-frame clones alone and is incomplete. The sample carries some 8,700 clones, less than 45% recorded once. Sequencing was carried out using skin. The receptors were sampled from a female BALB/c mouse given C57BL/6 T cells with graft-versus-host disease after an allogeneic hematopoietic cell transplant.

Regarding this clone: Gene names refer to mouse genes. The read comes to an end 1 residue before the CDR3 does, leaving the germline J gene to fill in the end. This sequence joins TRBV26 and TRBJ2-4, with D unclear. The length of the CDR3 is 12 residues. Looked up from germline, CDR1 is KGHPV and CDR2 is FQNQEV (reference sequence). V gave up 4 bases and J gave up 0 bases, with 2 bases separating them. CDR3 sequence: CASSRSQNTLYF. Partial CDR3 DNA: TGTGCCAGCAGTCGTAGTCAAAACACCTTGTAC.

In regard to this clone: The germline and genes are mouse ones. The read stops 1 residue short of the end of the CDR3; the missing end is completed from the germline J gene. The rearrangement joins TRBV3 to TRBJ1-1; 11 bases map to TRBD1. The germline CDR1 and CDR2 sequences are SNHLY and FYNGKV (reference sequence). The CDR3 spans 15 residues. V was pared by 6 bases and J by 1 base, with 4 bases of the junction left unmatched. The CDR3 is CASRGTGGGNTEVFF. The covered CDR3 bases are TGTGCCAGCAGAGGGACAGGGGGGGGGAACACAGAAGTCTTC.

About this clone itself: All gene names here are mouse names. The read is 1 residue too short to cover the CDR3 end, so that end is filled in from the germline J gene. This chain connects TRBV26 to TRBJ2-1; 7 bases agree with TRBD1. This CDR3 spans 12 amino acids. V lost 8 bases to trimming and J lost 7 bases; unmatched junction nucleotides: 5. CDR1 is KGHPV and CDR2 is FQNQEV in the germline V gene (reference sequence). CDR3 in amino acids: CASWTGGAEQFF. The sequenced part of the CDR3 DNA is TGTGCCAGCTGGACAGGAGGCGCTGAGCAGTTC.

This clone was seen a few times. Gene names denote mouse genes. This CDR3 is CASSLGTTNTEVFF. Partial CDR3 DNA: TGTGCCAGCAGTCTGGGGACAACAAACACAGAAGTCTTC. This chain connects TRBV26 to TRBJ1-1, with a weak D call TRBD1 (6 bases). The read finishes 1 residue shy of the CDR3 end, and the germline J gene is used to complete it. The germline gives CDR1 KGHPV, CDR2 FQNQEV (reference sequence). V shed 2 bases and J shed 0 bases, with 7 bases lying between them. The CDR3 sequence is 14 residues long.

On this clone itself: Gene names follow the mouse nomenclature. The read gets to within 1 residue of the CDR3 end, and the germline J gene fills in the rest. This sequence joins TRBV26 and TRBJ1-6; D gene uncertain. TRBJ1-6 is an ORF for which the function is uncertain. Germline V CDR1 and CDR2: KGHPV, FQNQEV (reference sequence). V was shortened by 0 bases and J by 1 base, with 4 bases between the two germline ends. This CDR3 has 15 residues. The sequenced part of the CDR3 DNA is TGTGCCAGCAGTCTGTCCTTATCCTATAATTCGCCCCTCTAC. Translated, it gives CASSLSLSYNSPLY. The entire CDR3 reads CASSLSLSYNSPLYF.

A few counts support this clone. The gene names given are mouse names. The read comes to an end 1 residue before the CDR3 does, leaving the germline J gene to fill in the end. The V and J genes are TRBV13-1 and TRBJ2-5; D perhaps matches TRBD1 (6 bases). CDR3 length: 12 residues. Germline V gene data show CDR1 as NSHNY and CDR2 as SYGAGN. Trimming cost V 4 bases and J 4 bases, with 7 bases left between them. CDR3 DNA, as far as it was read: TGTGCCAGCAGTCGGGACAAAGACACCCAGTAC. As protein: CASSRDKDTQY. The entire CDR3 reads CASSRDKDTQYF.

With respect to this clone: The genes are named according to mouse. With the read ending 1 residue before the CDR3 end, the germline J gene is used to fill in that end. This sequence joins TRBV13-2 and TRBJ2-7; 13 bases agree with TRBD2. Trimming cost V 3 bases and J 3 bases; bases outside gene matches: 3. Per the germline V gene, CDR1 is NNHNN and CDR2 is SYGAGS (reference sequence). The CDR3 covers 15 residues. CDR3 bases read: TGTGCCAGCGGTGCGGGACTGGGGGGGATCTATGAACAGTAC. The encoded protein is CASGAGLGGIYEQY. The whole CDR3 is CASGAGLGGIYEQYF.

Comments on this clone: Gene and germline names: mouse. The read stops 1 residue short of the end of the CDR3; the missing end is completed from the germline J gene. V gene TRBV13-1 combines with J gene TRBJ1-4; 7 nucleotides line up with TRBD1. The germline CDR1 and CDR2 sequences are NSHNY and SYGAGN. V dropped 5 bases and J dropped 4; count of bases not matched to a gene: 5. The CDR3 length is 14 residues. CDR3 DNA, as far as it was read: TGTGCCAGCAGCTCCGGGACAGTCAACGAAAGATTATTT. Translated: CASSSGTVNERLF. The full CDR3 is CASSSGTVNERLFF. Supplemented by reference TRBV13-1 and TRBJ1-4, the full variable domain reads EAAVTQSPRNKVTVTGGNVTLSCRQTNSHNYMYWYRQDTGHGLRLIHYSYGAGNLRIGDVPDGYKATRTTQEDFFLLLELASPSQTSLYFCASSSGTVNERLFFGHGTKLSVL.

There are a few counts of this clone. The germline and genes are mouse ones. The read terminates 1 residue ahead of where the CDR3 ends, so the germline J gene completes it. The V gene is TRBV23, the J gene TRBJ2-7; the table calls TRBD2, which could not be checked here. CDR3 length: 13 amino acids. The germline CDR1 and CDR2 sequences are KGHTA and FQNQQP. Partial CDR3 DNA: TGCTCCAGCAGTCAAGGGGGGGCGTATGAACAGTAC. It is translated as CSSSQGGAYEQY. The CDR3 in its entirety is CSSSQGGAYEQYF.

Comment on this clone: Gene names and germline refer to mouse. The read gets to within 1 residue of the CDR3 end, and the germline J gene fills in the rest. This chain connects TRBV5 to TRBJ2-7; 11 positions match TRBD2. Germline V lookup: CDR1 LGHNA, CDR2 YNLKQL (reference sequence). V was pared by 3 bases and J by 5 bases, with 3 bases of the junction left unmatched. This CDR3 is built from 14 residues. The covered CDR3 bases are TGTGCCAGCAGCCACCCGGGACTGGGGGATGAACAGTAC. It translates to CASSHPGLGDEQY. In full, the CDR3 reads CASSHPGLGDEQYF.

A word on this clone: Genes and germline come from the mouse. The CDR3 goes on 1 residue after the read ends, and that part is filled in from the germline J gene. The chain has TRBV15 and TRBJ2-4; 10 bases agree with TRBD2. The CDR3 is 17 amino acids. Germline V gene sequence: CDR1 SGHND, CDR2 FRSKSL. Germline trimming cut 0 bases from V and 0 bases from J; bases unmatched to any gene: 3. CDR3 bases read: TGTGCCAGCAGTTTAGCGGGACTGGGGAGCAGTCAAAACACCTTGTAC. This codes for CASSLAGLGSSQNTLY. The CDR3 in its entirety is CASSLAGLGSSQNTLYF.

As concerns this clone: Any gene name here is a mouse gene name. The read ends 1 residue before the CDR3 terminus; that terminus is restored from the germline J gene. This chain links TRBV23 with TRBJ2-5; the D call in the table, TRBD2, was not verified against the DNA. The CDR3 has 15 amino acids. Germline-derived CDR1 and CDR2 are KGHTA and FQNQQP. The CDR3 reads CSSSQSGGGQDTQYF. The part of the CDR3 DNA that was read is TGCTCCAGCAGTCAATCTGGCGGGGGGCAAGACACCCAGTAC.

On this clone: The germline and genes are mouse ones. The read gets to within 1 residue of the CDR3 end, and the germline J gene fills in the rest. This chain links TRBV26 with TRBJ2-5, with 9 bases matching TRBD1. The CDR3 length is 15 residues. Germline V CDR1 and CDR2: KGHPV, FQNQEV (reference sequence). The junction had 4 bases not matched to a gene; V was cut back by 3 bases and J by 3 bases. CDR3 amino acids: CASSLPGTGQDTQYF. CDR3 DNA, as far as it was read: TGTGCCAGCAGTCTTCCCGGGACAGGGCAAGACACCCAGTAC.

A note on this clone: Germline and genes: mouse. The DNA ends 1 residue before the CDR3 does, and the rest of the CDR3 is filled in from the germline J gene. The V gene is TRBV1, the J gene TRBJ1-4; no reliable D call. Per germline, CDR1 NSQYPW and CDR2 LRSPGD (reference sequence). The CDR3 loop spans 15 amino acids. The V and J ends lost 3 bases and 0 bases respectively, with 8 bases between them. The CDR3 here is CTCSARQFSNERLFF. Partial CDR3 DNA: TGCACCTGCAGTGCGAGACAATTTTCCAACGAAAGATTATTT. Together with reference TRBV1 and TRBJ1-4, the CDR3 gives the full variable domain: VTLLEQNPRWRLVPRGQAVNLRCILKNSQYPWMSWYQQDLQKQLQWLFTLRSPGDKEVKSLPGADYLATRVTDTELRLQVANMSQGRTLYCTCSARQFSNERLFFGHGTKLSVL.

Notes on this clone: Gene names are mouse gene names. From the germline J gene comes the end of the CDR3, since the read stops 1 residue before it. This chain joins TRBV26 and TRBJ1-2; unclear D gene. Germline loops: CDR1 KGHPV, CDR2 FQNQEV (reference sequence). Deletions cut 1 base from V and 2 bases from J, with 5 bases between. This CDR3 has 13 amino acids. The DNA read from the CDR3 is TGTGCCAGCAGTCTGTTCGGGAACTCCGACTACACC. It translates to CASSLFGNSDYT. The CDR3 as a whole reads CASSLFGNSDYTF.

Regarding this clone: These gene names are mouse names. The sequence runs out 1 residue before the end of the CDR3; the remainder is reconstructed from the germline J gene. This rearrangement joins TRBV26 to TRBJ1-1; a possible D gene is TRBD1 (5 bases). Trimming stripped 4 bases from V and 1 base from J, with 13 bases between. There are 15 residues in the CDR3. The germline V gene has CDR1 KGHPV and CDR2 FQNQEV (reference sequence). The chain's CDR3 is CASSPFRGENTEVFF. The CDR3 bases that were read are TGTGCCAGCAGTCCATTCCGAGGGGAAAACACAGAAGTCTTC.

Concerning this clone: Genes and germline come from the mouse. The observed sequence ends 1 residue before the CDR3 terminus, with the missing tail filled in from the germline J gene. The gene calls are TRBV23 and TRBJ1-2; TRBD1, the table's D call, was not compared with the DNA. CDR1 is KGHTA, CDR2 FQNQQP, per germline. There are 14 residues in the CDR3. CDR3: CSSSQRGRGSDYTF. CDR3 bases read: TGCTCCAGCAGTCAAAGGGGGCGCGGCTCCGACTACACC.

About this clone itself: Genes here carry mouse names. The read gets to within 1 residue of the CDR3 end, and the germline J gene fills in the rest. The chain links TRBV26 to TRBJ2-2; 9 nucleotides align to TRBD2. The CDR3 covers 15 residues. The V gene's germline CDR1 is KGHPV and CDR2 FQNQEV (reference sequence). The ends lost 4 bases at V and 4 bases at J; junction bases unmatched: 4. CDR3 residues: CASSRLGDGTGQLYF. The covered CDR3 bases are TGTGCCAGCAGTCGACTGGGGGATGGCACCGGGCAGCTCTAC.

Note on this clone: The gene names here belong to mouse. CDR3 protein: CASSARDWGHSQNTLYF. The CDR3 bases that were read are TGTGCAAGCAGCGCTCGGGACTGGGGGCATAGTCAAAACACCTTGTAC. V and J are TRBV16 and TRBJ2-4; 11 bases map to TRBD2. Sequencing ends 1 residue short of the CDR3 end; the germline J gene provides the rest. The CDR3 consists of 17 residues. Germline CDR1 is SGHSA and CDR2 is FRNQAP. With 5 bases clipped from V and 0 bases from J, the junction kept 7 bases outside the gene matches.

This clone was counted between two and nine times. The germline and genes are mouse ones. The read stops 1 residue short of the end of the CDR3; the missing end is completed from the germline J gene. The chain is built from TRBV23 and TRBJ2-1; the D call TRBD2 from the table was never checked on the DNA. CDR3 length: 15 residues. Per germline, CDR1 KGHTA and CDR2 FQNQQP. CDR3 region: CSSSQSLGNYAEQFF. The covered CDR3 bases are TGCTCCAGCAGTCAATCGCTGGGGAACTATGCTGAGCAGTTC.

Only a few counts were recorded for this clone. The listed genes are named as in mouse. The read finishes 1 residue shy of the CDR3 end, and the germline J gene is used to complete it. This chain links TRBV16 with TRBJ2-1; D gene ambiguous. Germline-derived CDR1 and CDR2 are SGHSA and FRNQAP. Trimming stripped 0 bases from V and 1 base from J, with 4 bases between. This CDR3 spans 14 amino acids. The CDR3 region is CASSLEGNYAEQFF. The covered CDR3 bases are TGTGCAAGCAGCTTAGAGGGGAACTATGCTGAGCAGTTC.

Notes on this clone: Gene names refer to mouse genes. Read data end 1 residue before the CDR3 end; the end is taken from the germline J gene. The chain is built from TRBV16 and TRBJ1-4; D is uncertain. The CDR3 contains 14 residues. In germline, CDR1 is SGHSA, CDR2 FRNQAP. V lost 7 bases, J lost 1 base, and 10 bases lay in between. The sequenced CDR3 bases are TGTGCAAGCAACCAAGACAATTCCAACGAAAGATTATTT. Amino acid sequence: CASNQDNSNERLF. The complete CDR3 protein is CASNQDNSNERLFF.

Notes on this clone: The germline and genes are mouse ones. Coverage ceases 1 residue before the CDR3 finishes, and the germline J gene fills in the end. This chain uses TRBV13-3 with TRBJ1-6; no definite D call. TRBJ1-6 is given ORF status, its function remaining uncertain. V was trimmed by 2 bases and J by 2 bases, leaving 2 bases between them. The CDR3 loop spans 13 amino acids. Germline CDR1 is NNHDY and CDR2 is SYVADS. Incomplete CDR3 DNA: TGTGCCAGCAGTGAACCCTATAATTCGCCCCTCTAC. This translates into CASSEPYNSPLY. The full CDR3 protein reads CASSEPYNSPLYF.

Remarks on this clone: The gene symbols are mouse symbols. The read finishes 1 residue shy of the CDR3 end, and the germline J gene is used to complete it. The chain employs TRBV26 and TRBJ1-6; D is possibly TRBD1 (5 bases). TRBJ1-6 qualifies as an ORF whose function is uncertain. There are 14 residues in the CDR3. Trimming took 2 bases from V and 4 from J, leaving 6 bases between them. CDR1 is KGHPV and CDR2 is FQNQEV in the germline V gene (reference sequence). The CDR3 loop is CASSLPGYNSPLYF. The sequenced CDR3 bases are TGTGCCAGCAGTCTGCCAGGGTATAATTCGCCCCTCTAC.